This T cell receptor (beta chain) appears in the sequencing data of a study of blood T cells in healthy people across ages. PCR was performed a second time for about 6 to 11 cycles using a sample-barcoded 5' primer and a J-beta primer mix. MiXCR was run by TCRdb on the 5' RACE reads, yielding one entry per CDR3 protein. This table has about 1,600,000 distinct CDR3 sequences, around two fifths appearing once. General observations from the study: Whereas aged donors had fewer naive CD4+ cells, long-lived donors had more of them and higher diversity.

A minimum of 5.5 micrograms of total RNA was extracted per sample. CDR3 length: 15 amino acids. About this clonotype: Its antigen is currently unknown. A read error may produce the germline difference seen at one junction end.

This chain joins TRBV12-3 or TRBV12-4 and TRBJ2-4, with TRBD1 matching 12 bases. This TCR was recovered from a woman between 18 and 29 years old in good health. The source material was blood. The CDR3 region is CASRIGTGGKSIQYF. CDR3 DNA sequence: TGTGCCAGCAGAATTGGGACAGGGGGCAAAAGCATTCAGTACTTC.